These T cell receptor beta chains were read from a single sample in a study of beta chain features in type 1 diabetes. Profiling relied on immunoSEQ multiplex PCR, and the TCRdb table lists in-frame clones only, not all of them. The sample yields about 350,000 clones, 15% to 20% seen once. The sample taken for sequencing was naive CD4+ T cells from blood. These receptors all come from a woman under 30 in good health. The CDR3 runs from the conserved cysteine through the conserved F or W. Fields, in order: CDR3 protein, CDR3 DNA, D gene, V gene, clone size, J gene. D genes are given only for firm matches. Where a row states a size, it is once, few, many or the class of an expanded clone; other rows omit it.

cdr3_aa: CASSQDSTRPDTQYF
cdr3_nt: TGTGCCAGCAGCCAAGATTCGACTAGGCCAGATACGCAGTATTTT
d_call: -
v_call: TRBV4-2
clone_size: few
j_call: TRBJ2-3

cdr3_aa: CASRAEPGGSNQPQHF
cdr3_nt: TGCGCCAGCAGAGCCGAGCCGGGGGGCAGCAATCAGCCCCAGCATTTT
d_call: -
v_call: TRBV5-1
clone_size: -
j_call: TRBJ1-5

cdr3_aa: CASSRGLAGGLTYEQYF
cdr3_nt: TGCGCCAGCAGCCGAGGACTAGCGGGGGGCCTAACCTACGAGCAGTACTTC
d_call: TRBD2
v_call: TRBV4-1
clone_size: few
j_call: TRBJ2-7

cdr3_aa: CASSVVDTQYF
cdr3_nt: TGTGCCAGTAGTGTCGTGGATACGCAGTATTTT
d_call: -
v_call: TRBV19
clone_size: few
j_call: TRBJ2-3

cdr3_aa: CSVVEGATNEKLFF
cdr3_nt: TGCAGCGTTGTGGAGGGAGCAACTAATGAAAAACTGTTTTTT
d_call: -
v_call: TRBV29-1
clone_size: few
j_call: TRBJ1-4

cdr3_aa: CASRQVNEQFF
cdr3_nt: TGTGCCAGTCGACAGGTTAATGAGCAGTTCTTC
d_call: -
v_call: TRBV19
clone_size: -
j_call: TRBJ2-1

cdr3_aa: CASRGTGDNQPQHF
cdr3_nt: TGTGCCAGCAGGGGGACAGGGGACAATCAGCCCCAGCATTTT
d_call: TRBD1
v_call: TRBV2
clone_size: few
j_call: TRBJ1-5

cdr3_aa: CASRGQGTYGYTF
cdr3_nt: TGTGCCAGCAGGGGACAGGGCACTTATGGCTACACCTTC
d_call: TRBD1
v_call: TRBV5-4
clone_size: -
j_call: TRBJ1-2

cdr3_aa: CASSYAGTKETQYF
cdr3_nt: TGTGCCAGCAGTTACGCCGGGACTAAAGAGACCCAGTACTTC
d_call: TRBD2
v_call: TRBV6-5
clone_size: few
j_call: TRBJ2-5

cdr3_aa: CASSQGDRGSYEQYF
cdr3_nt: TGTGCCAGCAGCCAAGGGGACAGGGGCTCCTACGAGCAGTACTTC
d_call: TRBD1
v_call: TRBV4-2
clone_size: few
j_call: TRBJ2-7

cdr3_aa: CASSGQENEKLFF
cdr3_nt: TGTGCCAGCAGCGGACAGGAGAATGAAAAACTGTTTTTT
d_call: TRBD1
v_call: TRBV2
clone_size: few
j_call: TRBJ1-4

cdr3_aa: CASSQGLAGEDAEQFF
cdr3_nt: TGTGCCAGCAGCCAAGGGTTAGCGGGAGAAGACGCTGAGCAGTTCTTC
d_call: TRBD2
v_call: TRBV14
clone_size: few
j_call: TRBJ2-1

cdr3_aa: CASRTGQGALEQYF
cdr3_nt: TGTGCCAGCAGGACGGGACAGGGGGCACTCGAGCAGTACTTC
d_call: TRBD1
v_call: TRBV6-5
clone_size: -
j_call: TRBJ2-7

cdr3_aa: CASSLRLAGGPDTQYF
cdr3_nt: TGTGCCAGCAGCCTACGACTAGCCGGGGGGCCAGATACGCAGTATTTT
d_call: -
v_call: TRBV5-4
clone_size: few
j_call: TRBJ2-3

cdr3_aa: CAISESGGVQPQHF
cdr3_nt: TGTGCCATCAGTGAGTCTGGGGGCGTGCAGCCCCAGCATTTT
d_call: -
v_call: TRBV10-3
clone_size: few
j_call: TRBJ1-5

cdr3_aa: CSVEEQARGTEAFF
cdr3_nt: TGCAGCGTTGAAGAACAGGCAAGGGGAACTGAAGCTTTCTTT
d_call: -
v_call: TRBV29-1
clone_size: -
j_call: TRBJ1-1

cdr3_aa: CASSFGQGTDTQYF
cdr3_nt: TGCGCCAGCAGCTTCGGACAGGGCACAGATACGCAGTATTTT
d_call: TRBD1
v_call: TRBV5-1
clone_size: -
j_call: TRBJ2-3

cdr3_aa: CAFKGRAAEKLFF
cdr3_nt: TGTGCCTTTAAAGGGAGGGCAGCTGAAAAACTGTTTTTT
d_call: -
v_call: TRBV30
clone_size: -
j_call: TRBJ1-4

cdr3_aa: CASSIELGAGSGELFF
cdr3_nt: TGTGCCAGTAGTATAGAGTTGGGGGCAGGATCCGGGGAGCTGTTTTTT
d_call: -
v_call: TRBV19
clone_size: few
j_call: TRBJ2-2

cdr3_aa: CAWSASSNQPQHF
cdr3_nt: TGTGCCTGGAGTGCGTCGAGTAATCAGCCCCAGCATTTT
d_call: -
v_call: TRBV30
clone_size: few
j_call: TRBJ1-5

cdr3_aa: CASSNPESYEQYF
cdr3_nt: TGTGCCAGCAGCAACCCCGAGTCCTACGAGCAGTACTTC
d_call: -
v_call: TRBV11-2
clone_size: -
j_call: TRBJ2-7

cdr3_aa: CASSQKGNGRNTEAFF
cdr3_nt: TGCGCCAGCAGCCAAAAAGGGAATGGGAGGAACACTGAAGCTTTCTTT
d_call: -
v_call: TRBV4-1
clone_size: few
j_call: TRBJ1-1

cdr3_aa: CASSQDRGETQYF
cdr3_nt: TGTGCCAGCAGCCAGGACAGGGGGGAGACCCAGTACTTC
d_call: TRBD1
v_call: TRBV11-2
clone_size: -
j_call: TRBJ2-5

cdr3_aa: CASSNSGLAGGGEQFF
cdr3_nt: TGTGCCAGTAGTAACTCGGGACTAGCGGGGGGTGGTGAGCAGTTCTTC
d_call: TRBD2
v_call: TRBV19
clone_size: -
j_call: TRBJ2-1

cdr3_aa: CASSSGQIGYTF
cdr3_nt: TGTGCCAGTAGTTCGGGACAGATTGGCTACACCTTC
d_call: TRBD1
v_call: TRBV19
clone_size: -
j_call: TRBJ1-2